A single sample gave rise to the 9 T cell receptor beta chains below, sequenced in a study of PD-1 blockade in classical Hodgkin lymphoma. This sample's time point: cycle 4 day 1 (C4D1), after less than 7 weeks of nivolumab. The patients all showed relapse after autologous stem cell transplantation, while their brentuximab vedotin exposure varied. Using immunoSEQ multiplex PCR, the repertoire was profiled, and TCRdb retains in-frame clones only, with some absent. This table has 40,000 to 55,000 clones, approximately 80% appearing once. Specimen: peripheral blood mononuclear cells (PBMCs), collected before the fourth cycle of nivolumab. Every receptor here comes from a human donor with classical Hodgkin lymphoma.

V is TRBV9 and J is TRBJ2-5, with a weak D call TRBD2 (7 bases). V was trimmed by 0 bases and J by 5 bases, leaving 11 bases between them. The CDR3 is 14 amino acids. In germline, CDR1 is SGDLS, CDR2 YYNGEE. The CDR3 region has the DNA TGTGCCAGCAGCGTAGCGGGGAGGGGGGAGACCCAGTACTTC. Translation: CASSVAGRGETQYF.

The chain is built from TRBV7-2 and TRBJ2-2; 16 bases fit TRBD2. Germline V lookup: CDR1 SGHTA, CDR2 FQGNSA. CDR3 size: 19 residues. V gave up 5 bases and J gave up 6 bases; unmatched junction bases: 12. The CDR3 loop reads CASSQSPGLAGGPPGELFF. CDR3 bases: TGTGCCAGCAGCCAATCCCCGGGACTAGCGGGGGGGCCCCCCGGGGAGCTGTTTTTT.

The V and J genes are TRBV5-1 and TRBJ2-3; possible D gene TRBD1, 6 bases. The V end was cut by 4 bases, the J end by 2 bases, with 14 bases between. In germline, CDR1 is SGHRS, CDR2 YFSETQ. The CDR3 loop spans 15 amino acids. CDR3 residues: CASSPGRGTTDTQYF. The CDR3 nucleotides are TGCGCCAGCAGCCCAGGCAGGGGCACCACAGATACGCAGTATTTT.

V gene TRBV7-9 combines with J gene TRBJ2-7; D is unresolved. The germline CDR1 and CDR2 sequences are SEHNR and FQNEAQ (reference sequence). This CDR3 contains 13 residues. Trimming cost V 4 bases and J 7 bases, with 14 bases left between them. The CDR3 DNA reads as TGTGCCAGCAGCTGGACCACCTTGGGAGAGCAGTACTTC. Translated: CASSWTTLGEQYF.

This clone has just a few counts. The chain has TRBV19 and TRBJ1-1; no firm D call. The germline V gene encodes CDR1 LNHDA and CDR2 SQIVND (reference sequence). V was trimmed by 1 base and J by 0 bases, leaving 6 bases between them. The CDR3 covers 14 residues. CDR3 sequence (DNA): TGTGCCAGTAGTATAGGTCCGATGAACACTGAAGCTTTCTTT. This sequence encodes CASSIGPMNTEAFF.

This clone showed up just a few times. The V gene is TRBV4-1, the J gene TRBJ2-2; TRBD2 might be the D (8 bases). The germline gives CDR1 MGHRA, CDR2 YSYEKL. This CDR3 comprises 18 residues. Trimming removed 0 bases at V and 6 bases at J, with 20 bases between. The DNA for the CDR3 is TGCGCCAGCAGCCAAGATCACCCCGGGACAGCGGGGGCCGGGGAGCTGTTTTTT. Encoded protein: CASSQDHPGTAGAGELFF.

The chain recombines TRBV19 with TRBJ1-2; D unresolved. Between the trimmed V and J ends, which lost 5 bases and 5 bases, there was a span of 12 bases. This CDR3 has 13 amino acids. Germline lookup yields CDR1 LNHDA and CDR2 SQIVND (reference sequence). The CDR3 spells CASSPDTGYGYTF. CDR3 in DNA: TGTGCCAGTAGTCCCGACACCGGGTATGGCTACACCTTC.

The rearrangement joins TRBV2 to TRBJ1-1; 10 bases agree with TRBD1. Germline CDR1 and CDR2: SNHLY and FYNNEI. The CDR3 length is 14 residues. The trim removed 4 bases at V and 1 base at J, leaving 0 bases unmatched. The CDR3 DNA reads as TGTGCCAGCAGTGGGGACAGGGGGAACACTGAAGCTTTCTTT. This sequence encodes CASSGDRGNTEAFF.

The rearrangement links TRBV27 to TRBJ2-7; possibly TRBD1 or TRBD2 for D (5 bases each). V was pared by 10 bases and J by 1 base, with 20 bases between. CDR3 length: 15 amino acids. Germline V lookup: CDR1 MNHEY, CDR2 SMNVEV (reference sequence). The CDR3 sequence: CATFGTGSGSYEQYF. Here the CDR3 DNA reads TGTGCCACGTTCGGGACGGGTTCAGGTTCCTACGAGCAGTACTTC.